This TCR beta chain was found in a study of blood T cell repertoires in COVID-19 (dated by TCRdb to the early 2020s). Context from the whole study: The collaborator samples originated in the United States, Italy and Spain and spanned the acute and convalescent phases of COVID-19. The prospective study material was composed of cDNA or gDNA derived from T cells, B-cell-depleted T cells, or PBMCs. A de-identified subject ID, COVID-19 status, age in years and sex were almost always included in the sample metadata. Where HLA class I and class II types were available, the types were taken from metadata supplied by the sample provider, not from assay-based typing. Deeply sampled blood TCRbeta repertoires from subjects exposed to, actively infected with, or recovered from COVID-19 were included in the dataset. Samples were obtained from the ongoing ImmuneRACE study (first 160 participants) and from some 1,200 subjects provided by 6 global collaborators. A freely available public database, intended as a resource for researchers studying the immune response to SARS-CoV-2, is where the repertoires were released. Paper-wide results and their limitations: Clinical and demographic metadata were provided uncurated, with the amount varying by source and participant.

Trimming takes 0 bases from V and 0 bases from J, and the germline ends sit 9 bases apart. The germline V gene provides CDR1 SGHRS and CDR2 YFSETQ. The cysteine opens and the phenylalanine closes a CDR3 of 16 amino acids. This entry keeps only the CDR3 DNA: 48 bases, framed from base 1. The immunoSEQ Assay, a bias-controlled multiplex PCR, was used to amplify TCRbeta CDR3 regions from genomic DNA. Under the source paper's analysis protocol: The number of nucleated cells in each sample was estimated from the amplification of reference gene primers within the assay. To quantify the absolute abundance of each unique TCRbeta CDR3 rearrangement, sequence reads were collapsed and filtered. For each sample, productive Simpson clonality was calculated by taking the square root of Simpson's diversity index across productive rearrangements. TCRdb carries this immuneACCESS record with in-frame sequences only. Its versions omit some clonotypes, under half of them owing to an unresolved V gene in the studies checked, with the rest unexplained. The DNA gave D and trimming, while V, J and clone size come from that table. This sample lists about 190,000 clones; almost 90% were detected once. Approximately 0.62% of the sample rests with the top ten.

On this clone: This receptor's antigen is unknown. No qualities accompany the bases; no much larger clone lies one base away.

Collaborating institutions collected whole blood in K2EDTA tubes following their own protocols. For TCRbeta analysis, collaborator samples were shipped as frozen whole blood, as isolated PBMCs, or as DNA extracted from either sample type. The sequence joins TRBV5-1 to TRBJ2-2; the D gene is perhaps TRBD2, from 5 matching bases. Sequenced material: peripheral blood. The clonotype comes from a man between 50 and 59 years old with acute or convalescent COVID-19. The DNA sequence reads TGCGCCAGCAGCTTGGTAGGAGCGGCGAACACCGGGGAGCTGTTTTTT. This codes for CASSLVGAANTGELFF.